The rows below give T cell receptor beta chains drawn from one sample of a study of identical twins. TCRdb re-derived calls from the 5' RACE reads in MiXCR, one entry per CDR3 protein. This table has fewer than 250,000 distinct CDR3 sequences, around 10% appearing once. Sequencing used memory (CD45RO+) T cells sorted from blood. The receptor set was obtained from a woman between 18 and 29 years old in good health. The CDR3 runs from the conserved cysteine through the conserved F or W. The D gene is left open where the match is weak. A row's size may be missing; if present it is once, few, many or a size class.

v_gene,abundance,d_gene,j_gene,CDR3nt,CDR3aa
TRBV7-8,-,-,TRBJ1-2,TGTGCCAGCAGCAGAAACAGGGATGAAGTGGATGGCTACACCTTC,CASSRNRDEVDGYTF
TRBV29-1,few,-,TRBJ1-1,TGCAGCGTTGAATCGGGACCTAACACTGAAGCTTTCTTT,CSVESGPNTEAFF
TRBV6-5,many,TRBD1,TRBJ1-5,TGTGCCAGCAGTTTAAAAACAGGGGGCAATCAGCCCCAGCATTTT,CASSLKTGGNQPQHF
TRBV12-3/TRBV12-4,few,TRBD2,TRBJ2-1,TGTGCCAGCAGTCCCAGCGGGGGGGCCGGCGGTGAGCAGTTCTTC,CASSPSGGAGGEQFF
TRBV20-1,-,TRBD1,TRBJ1-2,TGCAGTGCTAACCCGAATGGACAGGGCAGTGGCTACACCTTC,CSANPNGQGSGYTF
TRBV5-6,many,-,TRBJ1-1,TGTGCCAGCAGCTTTTTTGCCTTTACTATGAACACTGAAGCTTTCTTT,CASSFFAFTMNTEAFF
TRBV20-1,-,-,TRBJ2-3,TGCAGTGCTAGAGGGAGTAGCTCCCTCGATACGCAGTATTTT,CSARGSSSLDTQYF
TRBV12-5,-,-,TRBJ2-7,TGTGCTAGTGGTTTGGGGATCTACTTC,CASGLGIYF
TRBV20-1,few,TRBD1,TRBJ2-5,TGCAGTGCTAGAAAACCCGGGACAGCAGTCGGAGAGACCCAGTACTTC,CSARKPGTAVGETQYF
TRBV20-1,-,TRBD2,TRBJ2-5,TGCAGTGCCCTCCGGACTAGCGGGCAACAAGAGACCCAGTACTTC,CSALRTSGQQETQYF
TRBV15,-,TRBD2,TRBJ2-1,TGTGCCACCAGCAGCTTAGGGATAACTAGCGGGAGCTCCTACAATGAGCAGTTCTTC,CATSSLGITSGSSYNEQFF
TRBV3-1,many,TRBD1,TRBJ2-1,TGTGCCAGCAGCCAAGAGGGACAGGGAGGGAATGAGCAGTTCTTC,CASSQEGQGGNEQFF
TRBV20-1,-,-,TRBJ2-3,TGCAGTGTGTTGAAGACCGGCACAGATACGCAGTATTTT,CSVLKTGTDTQYF
TRBV5-1,few,-,TRBJ2-7,TGCGCCAGCAGCTTAGAGACTTTCTCCTACGAGCAGTACTTC,CASSLETFSYEQYF
TRBV5-1,-,-,TRBJ2-2,TGCGCCAGCGCTAAAGCCGGGACGGTGAACACCGGGGAGCTGTTTTTT,CASAKAGTVNTGELFF
TRBV7-2,-,-,TRBJ2-3,TGTGCCAGCAGCTTAGGCAGTTCTTACACAGATACGCAGTATTTT,CASSLGSSYTDTQYF
TRBV18,-,TRBD2,TRBJ2-1,TGTGCCAGCTCACCAGGGAATAGCGGGGGCTACAATGAGCAGTTCTTC,CASSPGNSGGYNEQFF
TRBV20-1,many,-,TRBJ2-1,TGCAGTGCTAGAGAATGGGTCAATGAGCAGTTCTTC,CSAREWVNEQFF
TRBV20-1,few,-,TRBJ2-1,TGCAGTGCAGGCGCTCTCAGCTCCTACAATGAGCAGTTCTTC,CSAGALSSYNEQFF
TRBV3-1,few,-,TRBJ1-1,TGTGCCAGCAGCCAAGCCGGGTCCAACACTGAAGCTTTCTTT,CASSQAGSNTEAFF
TRBV2,many,-,TRBJ2-1,TGTGCCAGCAGTGAAAACACCTACAATGAGCAGTTCTTC,CASSENTYNEQFF
TRBV20-1,few,-,TRBJ2-3,TGCAGTGCACCCCTGATCACAGATACGCAGTATTTT,CSAPLITDTQYF
TRBV6-2/TRBV6-3,-,-,TRBJ2-5,TGTGCCAGCGGGCCGACCGGGGAAGAGACCCAGTACTTC,CASGPTGEETQYF
TRBV14,-,TRBD2,TRBJ2-1,TGTGCCAGCAGCACTAACCGTCGCGGCGGGGGAGCCTACAATGAGCAGTTCTTC,CASSTNRRGGGAYNEQFF